The 30 T cell receptor beta chains reported below all come from one sample, sequenced in a study of blood T cell repertoires in COVID-19. Produced via immunoSEQ multiplex PCR; TCRdb's table is partial and in-frame only. The sample yields 200,000 to 250,000 clones, approximately 83% seen once. The specimen sequenced was peripheral blood. Every receptor here comes from a woman aged 45-65 years with acute or convalescent COVID-19.

The genes are TRBV19 and TRBJ1-5, with 7 bases that match TRBD1. Trimming removed 6 bases from V and 1 base from J; junction bases left unmatched: 6. Per the germline V gene, CDR1 is LNHDA and CDR2 is SQIVND (reference sequence). The CDR3 sequence is 15 residues long. This CDR3 reads CASRLGGASNQPQHF. The CDR3 DNA reads TGTGCCAGTAGACTAGGGGGCGCGAGCAATCAGCCCCAGCATTTT.

This chain connects TRBV11-2 to TRBJ2-6; 8 bases fit TRBD2. The CDR3 consists of 16 residues. Germline CDR1 is SGHAT and CDR2 is FQNNGV. After removal of 8 bases from V and 2 bases from J, the junction contained 8 bases not matched to a gene. CDR3: CASAAGGAPGANVLTF. The CDR3 DNA reads TGTGCCAGCGCGGCGGGGGGCGCCCCTGGGGCCAACGTCCTGACTTTC. Supplemented by reference TRBV11-2 and TRBJ2-6, the full variable domain reads EAGVAQSPRYKIIEKRQSVAFWCNPISGHATLYWYQQILGQGPKLLIQFQNNGVVDDSQLPKDRFSAERLKGVDSTLKIQPAKLEDSAVYLCASAAGGAPGANVLTFGAGSRLTVL.

This clone has just a few counts. The chain has TRBV10-3 and TRBJ2-1, with 11 bases fitting TRBD2. Germline CDR1 reads ENHRY; CDR2 reads SYGVKD. Losses at the gene ends were 4 bases for V and 2 bases for J; bases not matched to a gene: 7. CDR3 length equals 17 residues. The DNA of the CDR3 is TGTGCCATCAGTGGGGGGGGTAGCGGGAGGGCCTACAATGAGCAGTTCTTC. Translating gives CAISGGGSGRAYNEQFF.

The chain recombines TRBV5-4 with TRBJ2-7, with 11 nucleotides matching TRBD1. V was clipped by 1 base and J by 2 bases; unmatched bases: 2. Germline CDR1 reads SGHNT; CDR2 reads YYREEE (reference sequence). This CDR3 has 15 residues. The DNA for the CDR3 is TGTGCCAGCAGCTTGACGGGACAGGGGGCCTACGAGCAGTACTTC. Amino acids: CASSLTGQGAYEQYF.

This clone came up once. This sequence joins TRBV7-3 and TRBJ2-3; no definite D call. Trimming removed 5 bases at V and 1 base at J, with 4 bases between. This CDR3 region has 12 residues. CDR1 and CDR2 from the germline V gene are SGHTA and FQGTGA. CDR3 in DNA: TGTGCCAGCAGCCCCGGCACAGATACGCAGTATTTT. Translation: CASSPGTDTQYF. The variable domain in full, completed from reference TRBV7-3 and TRBJ2-3, reads GAGVSQTPSNKVTEKGKYVELRCDPISGHTALYWYRQSLGQGPEFLIYFQGTGAADDSGLPNDRFFAVRPEGSVSTLKIQRTERGDSAVYLCASSPGTDTQYFGPGTRLTVL.

The genes are TRBV18 and TRBJ2-6; 11 bases fit TRBD2. The CDR3 contains 18 residues. After removal of 2 bases from V and 4 bases from J, the junction contained 7 bases not matched to a gene. Germline CDR1 KGHSH, CDR2 LQKENI. The CDR3 DNA is TGTGCCAGCTCACCAACTAGCGGGAGTCCTCCCGGGGCCAACGTCCTGACTTTC. Translating gives CASSPTSGSPPGANVLTF.

In regard to this clone: Distinct nucleotide sequences in the sample also encode this CDR3. The chain links TRBV7-2 to TRBJ1-2; D is perhaps TRBD1 (5 bases). The germline gives CDR1 SGHTA, CDR2 FQGNSA. This CDR3 is 14 amino acids long. V was clipped by 5 bases and J by 7 bases, with 17 bases between them. As DNA, the CDR3 is TGTGCCAGCAGCCATCGACAGAAATCGGGTGGCTACACCTTC. Translated: CASSHRQKSGGYTF.

J is TRBJ2-2 and V is TRBV7-3; D is uncertain. The CDR3 extends over 13 amino acids. The V end was cut by 5 bases, the J end by 4 bases, with 8 bases between. Germline CDR1 and CDR2: SGHTA and FQGTGA. This CDR3 reads CASSPQVTGELFF. In nucleotides, the CDR3 is TGTGCCAGCAGCCCCCAGGTCACCGGGGAGCTGTTTTTT.

The V call is TRBV6-2 or TRBV6-3, the J call TRBJ1-2; perhaps TRBD1 as D (6 bases). The CDR3 consists of 13 residues. Trimming shortened V by 5 bases and J by 5 bases, and 12 bases separated the two germline ends. Germline CDR1 and CDR2: MNHEY and SVGEGT. The CDR3 coding sequence is TGTGCCAGCAGTCGTGGGACACTTTATGGCTACACCTTC. It yields the protein CASSRGTLYGYTF.

The CDR3 here is CASSSGGVDGYTF. The CDR3 region has the DNA TGCGCCAGCAGCTCAGGGGGCGTGGATGGCTACACCTTC. The J gene is TRBJ1-2, the V gene TRBV5-1, with 8 bases identical to TRBD1. V trimming: 3 bases; J trimming: 6 bases; junction bases outside the gene matches: 4. Germline lookup yields CDR1 SGHRS and CDR2 YFSETQ. This CDR3 comprises 13 residues.

This clone has a handful of counts. This sequence joins TRBV19 and TRBJ1-1; D possibly corresponds to TRBD1 (5 bases). The CDR3 is 15 residues long. V dropped 6 bases and J dropped 0 bases, with 14 bases sitting between them. CDR1 LNHDA and CDR2 SQIVND come from the germline V gene (reference sequence). CDR3 nucleotides: TGTGCCAGTAGGGCCTCCAGGGCGATGAACACTGAAGCTTTCTTT. It is translated as CASRASRAMNTEAFF.

The chain carries TRBV5-1 and TRBJ1-1, with 8 positions matching TRBD1. V gave up 4 bases and J gave up 4 bases; unmatched junction bases: 6. The V gene's germline CDR1 is SGHRS and CDR2 YFSETQ. There are 14 residues in the CDR3. CDR3 region: CASSTGTGPTEAFF. The CDR3 DNA is TGCGCCAGCAGCACCGGGACAGGTCCCACTGAAGCTTTCTTT.

The rearrangement joins TRBV6-5 to TRBJ1-1; 10 bases map to TRBD1. This CDR3 spans 14 amino acids. The germline gives CDR1 MNHEY, CDR2 SVGAGI. The trim removed 7 bases at V and 4 bases at J, leaving 6 bases unmatched. CDR3 DNA: TGTGCCAGCAACCCGACAGGGGGCGGCACTGAAGCTTTCTTT. It is translated as CASNPTGGGTEAFF.

The rearrangement uses TRBV5-1 and TRBJ1-1; 9 nucleotides align to TRBD1. V lost 0 bases and J lost 1; bases outside the gene matches: 10. Germline V lookup: CDR1 SGHRS, CDR2 YFSETQ. The CDR3 loop spans 18 amino acids. Here the CDR3 reads CASSLGWTGEWRNTEAFF. The CDR3 DNA reads TGCGCCAGCAGCTTGGGATGGACAGGGGAGTGGAGGAACACTGAAGCTTTCTTT. Together with reference TRBV5-1 and TRBJ1-1, the CDR3 gives the full variable domain: KAGVTQTPRYLIKTRGQQVTLSCSPISGHRSVSWYQQTPGQGLQFLFEYFSETQRNKGNFPGRFSGRQFSNSRSEMNVSTLELGDSALYLCASSLGWTGEWRNTEAFFGQGTRLTVV.

The genes are TRBV4-1 and TRBJ1-2, with 8 bases fitting TRBD1. Trimming removed 1 base from V and 2 bases from J; junction bases left unmatched: 3. The length of the CDR3 is 15 residues. Germline lookup yields CDR1 MGHRA and CDR2 YSYEKL. The CDR3 DNA reads as TGCGCCAGCAGCCAAGGGGACAGGACCAACTATGGCTACACCTTC. This codes for CASSQGDRTNYGYTF.

In this sample, this clone turned up a few times. The chain is built from TRBV3-1 (or the pseudogene TRBV3-2) and TRBJ1-5; D not certain. The germline CDR1 and CDR2 sequences are LGHDT and YNNKEL (reference sequence). The CDR3 runs 17 residues. The V and J ends lost 0 bases and 0 bases respectively, with 12 bases between them. CDR3: CASSQDSGYDSNQPQHF. The CDR3, as DNA: TGTGCCAGCAGCCAAGATTCGGGGTACGATAGCAATCAGCCCCAGCATTTT.

This clone has a single count. The CDR3 coding sequence is TGTGCCAGCAGCTTGAATCCGACGGGGGCGAACACCGGGGAGCTGTTTTTT. This sequence encodes CASSLNPTGANTGELFF. The chain combines TRBV5-5 with TRBJ2-2, with a weak D call TRBD2 (6 bases). This CDR3 is built from 17 residues. Trimming left V 1 base short and J 0 bases short, with 13 bases between. Germline CDR1 SGHKS, CDR2 YYEKEE (reference sequence). The whole variable domain, remainder taken from reference TRBV5-5 and TRBJ2-2, is DAGVTQSPTHLIKTRGQQVTLRCSPISGHKSVSWYQQVLGQGPQFIFQYYEKEERGRGNFPDRFSARQFPNYSSELNVNALLLGDSALYLCASSLNPTGANTGELFFGEGSRLTVL.

J is TRBJ2-3 and V is TRBV10-1; 8 bases agree with TRBD2. Germline CDR1 reads WNHNN; CDR2 reads SYGVQD (reference sequence). J gave up 2 bases and V 3 bases, and 7 bases lay outside the gene matches. CDR3 length equals 16 residues. CDR3 protein: CASSDLASGSTDTQYF. The CDR3 bases are TGCGCCAGCAGTGATCTAGCTAGCGGGTCCACAGATACGCAGTATTTT.

This clone has just one count. The rearrangement links TRBV5-1 to TRBJ2-1, with D tentatively TRBD2 (6 bases). Germline V lookup: CDR1 SGHRS, CDR2 YFSETQ. This CDR3 region has 14 residues. Between the trimmed V and J ends, which lost 2 bases and 6 bases, there was a span of 12 bases. The CDR3 sequence is CASSLGGIGNEQFF. The CDR3 nucleotides are TGCGCCAGCAGCTTAGGAGGGATTGGCAATGAGCAGTTCTTC.

The chain combines TRBV2 with TRBJ1-5, with TRBD1 identical over 7 bases. Trimming removed 6 bases from V and 7 bases from J; junction bases left unmatched: 6. Germline V gives CDR1 SNHLY, CDR2 FYNNEI. There are 13 residues in the CDR3. The DNA for the CDR3 is TGTGCCAGCAGACAGGGGCCTCAGCAGCCCCAGCATTTT. Translation: CASRQGPQQPQHF.

The V gene is TRBV5-1, the J gene TRBJ1-6; no clear D. Germline lookup yields CDR1 SGHRS and CDR2 YFSETQ. The CDR3 extends over 13 amino acids. V lost 4 bases and J lost 7, with 9 bases in between. The CDR3 nucleotides are TGCGCCAGCAGCCCTCAGGCGAATTCACCCCTCCACTTT. Encoded protein: CASSPQANSPLHF.

The chain is built from TRBV7-9 and TRBJ1-1, with D perhaps matching TRBD1 (5 bases). CDR3 length: 13 amino acids. Trimming left V 3 bases short and J 1 base short, with 6 bases between. Germline V gives CDR1 SEHNR, CDR2 FQNEAQ (reference sequence). CDR3 in amino acids: CASSLDTNTEAFF. The CDR3 DNA sequence: TGTGCCAGCAGCTTGGACACGAACACTGAAGCTTTCTTT.

This rearrangement joins TRBV7-9 to TRBJ2-1, with 8 nucleotides matching TRBD2. The CDR3 runs 14 residues. J gave up 5 bases and V 5 bases, and 5 bases lay outside the gene matches. CDR1 is SEHNR and CDR2 is FQNEAQ in the germline V gene (reference sequence). The CDR3 reads CASSRKAGDNEQFF. CDR3 sequence (DNA): TGTGCCAGCAGCAGGAAAGCGGGAGACAATGAGCAGTTCTTC. Filled out from reference TRBV7-9 and TRBJ2-1, the complete variable domain reads DTGVSQNPRHKITKRGQNVTFRCDPISEHNRLYWYRQTLGQGPEFLTYFQNEAQLEKSRLLSDRFSAERPKGSFSTLEIQRTEQGDSAMYLCASSRKAGDNEQFFGPGTRLTVL.

This clone was seen a few times. At one end, the junction sequence differs from germline, possibly due to a read error. The J gene is TRBJ1-5, the V gene TRBV6-2 or TRBV6-3; tentatively, D is TRBD1 (6 bases). The length of the CDR3 is 14 residues. The germline gives CDR1 MNHEY, CDR2 SVGEGT. This CDR3 is CASRYQQGYQPQHF. DNA of the CDR3: TGTGCCAGCAGATACCAACAGGGCTATCAACCCCAGCATTTT.

The genes are TRBV29-1 and TRBJ1-1; 7 bases are a match to TRBD1. Germline-derived CDR1 and CDR2 are SQVTM and ANQGSEA. The V segment lost 7 bases and the J segment 6 bases; nucleotides outside the gene matches: 11. This CDR3 region has 13 residues. The CDR3 region has the DNA TGCAGCGCTCTAACAGGGGCGAGGTCTGAAGCTTTCTTT. Translated, it gives CSALTGARSEAFF.

The V call is TRBV16, the J call TRBJ1-6, with TRBD1 as a possible D gene (5 bases). V lost 2 bases to trimming and J lost 7 bases, with 9 bases between them. The CDR3 length is 14 residues. Germline values: CDR1 KGHSY, CDR2 FQNENV. In DNA form, the CDR3 reads TGTGCCAGCAGCCAAGGGGCCTGGAATTCACCCCTCCACTTT. Translation gives CASSQGAWNSPLHF.

The chain combines TRBV4-1 with TRBJ2-3, with 12 bases identical to TRBD2. J was trimmed by 5 bases and V by 0 bases; bases with no gene match: 6. CDR1 is MGHRA and CDR2 is YSYEKL in the germline V gene. This CDR3 contains 17 residues. Here the CDR3 DNA reads TGCGCCAGCAGCCAAGAGCTAGCGGGAGGGCCCGGAGATACGCAGTATTTT. Translated: CASSQELAGGPGDTQYF.

The chain employs TRBV15 and TRBJ2-7; D not resolved. The germline CDR1 and CDR2 sequences are LNHNV and YYDKDF (reference sequence). CDR3 size: 13 residues. V was shortened by 0 bases and J by 7 bases, with 10 bases between the two germline ends. This chain's CDR3 is CATSRDYAEEQYF. The CDR3 DNA is TGTGCCACCAGCAGAGATTATGCGGAGGAGCAGTACTTC.

This clone was recorded a few times. The same CDR3 also results from other DNA sequences found in this sample. The V and J genes are TRBV27 and TRBJ2-2; D gene ambiguous. The germline gives CDR1 MNHEY, CDR2 SMNVEV (reference sequence). V lost 4 bases to trimming and J lost 4 bases, with 7 bases between them. The CDR3 runs to 13 residues. The CDR3: CASSSLSTGELFF. DNA of the CDR3: TGTGCCAGCAGTTCCCTAAGCACCGGGGAGCTGTTTTTT.

The chain joins TRBV20-1 to TRBJ2-4; D is unresolved. CDR3 length: 13 amino acids. V gave up 3 bases and J gave up 0 bases, with 6 bases separating them. The germline CDR1 and CDR2 sequences are DFQATT and SNEGSKA (reference sequence). For the CDR3, the DNA is TGCAGTGCTAGTTCGGTAGCCAAAAACATTCAGTACTTC. Translated: CSASSVAKNIQYF.